A single sample is the source of the 9 T cell receptor beta chains below, sequenced in a study of CD4 and CD8 cells across lung adenocarcinoma regions. TCRdb used MiXCR to reprocess the PCR reads, holding one entry per CDR3 protein. The sample lists approximately 7,700 distinct CDR3 sequences; about 56% were seen once. Sequencing was done on a sample of CD4+ T cells from the center of a lung tumor. The receptor source for this set is a female donor with lung adenocarcinoma. The CD4 and CD8 labels of this study may be unreliable.

The CDR3 loop reads CASIPGDRASSSPLHF. CDR3 DNA sequence: TGTGCCAGCATTCCCGGGGACAGGGCCTCTTCTTCACCCCTCCACTTT. The chain couples TRBV28 to TRBJ1-6; 9 bases line up with TRBD1. V gave up 7 bases and J gave up 9 bases; unmatched junction bases: 13. The CDR3 covers 16 residues. From germline, CDR1 is MDHEN and CDR2 SYDVKM.

V and J are TRBV4-1 and TRBJ2-1, with TRBD1 matching over 9 bases. The germline CDR1 and CDR2 sequences are MGHRA and YSYEKL. V dropped 1 base and J dropped 6; count of bases not matched to a gene: 7. The CDR3 is 16 residues long. CDR3 sequence (DNA): TGCGCCAGCAGCCAAGTCAGATGGACAGGGGTCAATGAGCAGTTCTTC. The encoded protein is CASSQVRWTGVNEQFF.

The chain carries TRBV10-3 and TRBJ2-5; possible D gene TRBD2, 5 bases. Near its end, the DNA agrees better with TRBJ2-7, so the J call may be wrong. The germline V gene has CDR1 ENHRY and CDR2 SYGVKD. This CDR3 has 14 amino acids. CDR3 nucleotide sequence: TGTGCCATCCGGGAAGCGGAAGAGATCTACGAGCAGTACTTC. Its protein product is CAIREAEEIYEQYF.

Comments on this clonotype: An end of the junction differs from the germline gene, which may be a read error. J is TRBJ2-3 and V is TRBV10-3, with 12 bases matching TRBD2. CDR3 length: 14 residues. Germline V gene data show CDR1 as ENHRY and CDR2 as SYGVKD. The CDR3 region is CATRLAGDTDTKYF. The CDR3 nucleotides read TGTGCCACCCGACTAGCGGGGGACACAGATACCAAGTACTTT.

The V gene is TRBV6-5, the J gene TRBJ1-1; the D is unclear. Germline-derived CDR1 and CDR2 are MNHEY and SVGAGI. Trimming removed 0 bases at V and 1 base at J, with 9 bases between. CDR3 length: 15 amino acids. CDR3 residues: CASSYSRLQNTEAFF. CDR3 coding DNA: TGTGCCAGCAGTTACTCGAGATTACAGAACACTGAAGCTTTCTTT.

In this sample, this clonotype is medium-sized. The chain carries TRBV7-2 and TRBJ2-3, with 7 bases that match TRBD2. There are 16 residues in the CDR3. Germline trimming cut 0 bases from V and 5 bases from J; bases unmatched to any gene: 8. Germline values: CDR1 SGHTA, CDR2 FQGNSA. The CDR3 loop reads CASSLAGTIRGDTQYF. The CDR3 DNA sequence: TGTGCCAGCAGCTTAGCGGGGACTATCCGGGGAGATACGCAGTATTTT.

V is TRBV27 and J is TRBJ2-1; D remains ambiguous. Germline V gene sequence: CDR1 MNHEY, CDR2 SMNVEV (reference sequence). The V end lost 3 bases, the J end lost 8 bases, and 5 bases lay between the germline ends. This CDR3 region has 11 residues. CDR3 residues: CASSFLDEQFF. The CDR3 region has the DNA TGTGCCAGCAGTTTCCTTGATGAGCAGTTCTTC.

V gene TRBV6-1 combines with J gene TRBJ2-5; D remains ambiguous. V was clipped by 5 bases and J by 11 bases, with 21 bases between them. Germline V gene data show CDR1 as MNHNS and CDR2 as SASEGT. The CDR3 has 14 residues. CDR3 in amino acids: CASSNGYGSEGQYF. The CDR3, as DNA: TGTGCCAGCAGTAATGGGTACGGATCGGAAGGGCAGTACTTC.

The J gene is TRBJ2-1, the V gene TRBV6-1; 10 bases align to TRBD2. V trimming: 4 bases; J trimming: 3 bases; junction bases outside the gene matches: 3. Germline V lookup: CDR1 MNHNS, CDR2 SASEGT. The CDR3 covers 15 residues. CDR3 protein: CASSGTSGVYNEQFF. For the CDR3, the DNA is TGTGCCAGCAGTGGGACTAGCGGAGTCTACAATGAGCAGTTCTTC.